The 26 T cell receptor beta chains reported below all come from one sample, sequenced in a study of cytomegalovirus exposure and HLA in healthy donors. It was with 60 Vbeta and 13 Jbeta primers that the PCR ran. Produced via immunoSEQ multiplex PCR; TCRdb's table is partial and in-frame only. The table has some 170,000 clones, around 80% seen once. Source material: PBMCs. These receptor sequences come from a woman aged 40 to 50 in good health and CMV-seronegative.

This chain connects TRBV6-1 to TRBJ1-4; no definite D call. Trimming took 4 bases from V and 3 from J, leaving 15 bases between them. Germline V gene sequence: CDR1 MNHNS, CDR2 SASEGT. The CDR3 extends over 16 amino acids. The CDR3 nucleotides read TGTGCCAGCAGTGTGTTCAGACTCTTGTCTAATGAAAAACTGTTTTTT. It yields the protein CASSVFRLLSNEKLFF.

This chain connects TRBV15 to TRBJ2-1; 7 bases map to TRBD2. Per germline, CDR1 LNHNV and CDR2 YYDKDF (reference sequence). This CDR3 comprises 13 residues. After removal of 0 bases from V and 12 bases from J, the junction contained 5 bases not matched to a gene. The CDR3 reads CATSRERAGRQFF. DNA for the CDR3: TGTGCCACCAGCAGAGAGAGAGCGGGAAGGCAGTTCTTC. The complete variable domain, with remaining parts taken from reference TRBV15 and TRBJ2-1, reads DAMVIQNPRYQVTQFGKPVTLSCSQTLNHNVMYWYQQKSSQAPKLLFHYYDKDFNNEADTPDNFQSRRPNTSFCFLDIRSPGLGDTAMYLCATSRERAGRQFFGPGTRLTVL.

The CDR3, as DNA: TGTGCCATCAGCAAAGAGGTTAGGACTGAAGCTTTCTTT. Translation gives CAISKEVRTEAFF. The J gene is TRBJ1-1, the V gene TRBV10-3, with no clear D. Germline V gives CDR1 ENHRY, CDR2 SYGVKD. Deletions cut 6 bases from V and 5 bases from J, with 13 bases between. The CDR3 is 13 residues long.

The chain joins TRBV6-5 to TRBJ1-5; D possibly corresponds to TRBD1 (5 bases). The CDR3 totals 14 residues. Trimming pared 6 bases from V and 9 bases from J, leaving 18 bases between. The germline V gene has CDR1 MNHEY and CDR2 SVGAGI. CDR3 DNA sequence: TGTGCCAGCAGCGAGCAGGGAACGGGTGGGCCCCAGCATTTT. It specifies CASSEQGTGGPQHF.

This chain connects TRBV5-1 to TRBJ2-7, with 9 bases identical to TRBD2. Germline trimming cut 0 bases from V and 5 bases from J; bases unmatched to any gene: 6. The germline V gene has CDR1 SGHRS and CDR2 YFSETQ. The CDR3 loop spans 15 amino acids. The CDR3 sequence is CASSLGSSGAHEQYF. DNA for the CDR3: TGCGCCAGCAGCTTGGGGTCTAGCGGGGCTCACGAGCAGTACTTC.

This chain links TRBV2 with TRBJ2-7; TRBD2 matches 9 bases. The CDR3 sequence is 14 residues long. The germline CDR1 and CDR2 sequences are SNHLY and FYNNEI. V dropped 4 bases and J dropped 7; count of bases not matched to a gene: 8. Here the CDR3 DNA reads TGTGCCAGCAGTGCGTTAGCGGGAGTGGGGGAGCAGTACTTC. Its translation is CASSALAGVGEQYF.

Notes on this clone: An end of the junction does not agree with germline; a read error may underlie this. J is TRBJ1-2 and V is TRBV15, with D uncertain. The length of the CDR3 is 17 residues. Germline assignment: CDR1 LNHNV and CDR2 YYDKDF (reference sequence). CDR3 region: CATSRSERRFRGYGYIF. The CDR3 bases are TGTGCCACCAGCAGGTCTGAGAGGAGATTTCGAGGGTATGGCTACATCTTC.

The rearrangement uses TRBV30 and TRBJ1-4; no firm D call. V dropped 0 bases and J dropped 8 bases, with 13 bases sitting between them. Germline-derived CDR1 and CDR2 are GTSNPN and SVGIG (reference sequence). The CDR3 has 14 amino acids. CDR3 amino acids: CAWSVFREKEKLFF. As DNA, the CDR3 is TGTGCCTGGAGTGTTTTCCGGGAGAAAGAAAAACTGTTTTTT.

CDR3 loop: CASRDTGLNTEAFF. CDR3 DNA: TGTGCCAGCAGGGATACAGGACTGAACACTGAAGCTTTCTTT. The chain uses TRBV6-6 and TRBJ1-1, with a tentative D call TRBD1 (5 bases). Trimming took 6 bases from V and 0 from J, leaving 11 bases between them. The CDR3 has 14 residues. CDR1 and CDR2 from the germline V gene are MNHNY and SVGAGI (reference sequence).

This clone was observed a handful of times. The chain has TRBV7-9 and TRBJ2-1, with a weak D call TRBD1 (6 bases). Looked up from germline, CDR1 is SEHNR and CDR2 is FQNEAQ (reference sequence). The CDR3 extends over 16 amino acids. With 2 bases removed from V and 0 bases from J, the gap between germline ends came to 11 bases. In DNA, the CDR3 is TGTGCCAGCAGCTTAAGAGCGGACAGCTCCTACAATGAGCAGTTCTTC. It is translated as CASSLRADSSYNEQFF. The variable domain in full, completed from reference TRBV7-9 and TRBJ2-1, reads DTGVSQNPRHKITKRGQNVTFRCDPISEHNRLYWYRQTLGQGPEFLTYFQNEAQLEKSRLLSDRFSAERPKGSFSTLEIQRTEQGDSAMYLCASSLRADSSYNEQFFGPGTRLTVL.

The chain is built from TRBV6-1 and TRBJ2-2; 8 bases match TRBD2. The ends lost 2 bases at V and 3 bases at J; junction bases unmatched: 17. Germline loops: CDR1 MNHNS, CDR2 SASEGT. This CDR3 spans 20 amino acids. CDR3 DNA: TGTGCCAGCAGTGAAAGAGGGGTCGGAACTAGCGGTATATACACCGGGGAGCTGTTTTTT. Translation: CASSERGVGTSGIYTGELFF.

This chain joins TRBV28 and TRBJ2-7, with TRBD1 identical over 7 bases. The germline V gene has CDR1 MDHEN and CDR2 SYDVKM. The CDR3 extends over 13 amino acids. With 7 bases clipped from V and 4 bases from J, the junction kept 7 bases outside the gene matches. The CDR3 sequence is CASMSGQTYEQYF. The CDR3 bases are TGTGCCAGCATGTCGGGACAGACATACGAGCAGTACTTC.

The genes are TRBV5-6 and TRBJ2-7; 7 nucleotides line up with TRBD1. The V gene end was trimmed by 2 bases and the J gene end by 0 bases; junction bases not matched to a gene: 8. The CDR3 extends over 16 amino acids. The V gene's germline CDR1 is SGHDT and CDR2 YYEEEE. The CDR3 sequence is CASSFFDRAYSYEQYF. CDR3 sequence (DNA): TGTGCCAGCAGCTTCTTCGACAGGGCATACTCCTACGAGCAGTACTTC.

This clone was observed a handful of times. The gene calls are TRBV28 and TRBJ2-7, with D tentatively TRBD1 (6 bases). CDR3 length equals 12 residues. Trimming shortened V by 2 bases and J by 9 bases, and 11 bases separated the two germline ends. Per germline, CDR1 MDHEN and CDR2 SYDVKM. CDR3 region: CASSLPRGGQYF. DNA for the CDR3: TGTGCCAGCAGTTTACCCAGGGGCGGGCAGTACTTC.

This chain connects TRBV5-1 to TRBJ2-3; D unclear. CDR1 is SGHRS and CDR2 is YFSETQ in the germline V gene. V gave up 0 bases and J gave up 7 bases, with 12 bases separating them. The CDR3 totals 14 residues. CDR3: CASSLAPTDNTQYF. The CDR3 DNA reads as TGCGCCAGCAGCTTGGCCCCGACTGATAATACGCAGTATTTT.

V gene TRBV10-3 combines with J gene TRBJ1-2; 12 bases fit TRBD1. V shed 6 bases and J 2 bases; nucleotides not matched to a gene: 10. CDR3 length equals 17 residues. Germline V CDR1 and CDR2: ENHRY, SYGVKD. CDR3 DNA sequence: TGTGCCATCAGCACGGGACAGGGGGCCGCGGGGAACTATGGCTACACCTTC. This translates into CAISTGQGAAGNYGYTF.

The chain has TRBV6-1 and TRBJ2-5, with 7 bases fitting TRBD1. The CDR3 is made up of 16 amino acids. CDR1 is MNHNS, CDR2 SASEGT, per germline. With V trimmed by 1 base and J by 2 bases, 7 bases remained unmatched. The DNA for the CDR3 is TGTGCCAGCAGTGAAGGGACAGCACAGGGGCAAGAGACCCAGTACTTC. This encodes CASSEGTAQGQETQYF.

This clone appeared a single time. The chain joins TRBV7-8 to TRBJ1-2, with TRBD1 matching over 7 bases. Trimming removed 2 bases from V and 3 bases from J; junction bases left unmatched: 9. Germline assignment: CDR1 SGHVS and CDR2 FQNEAQ. The CDR3 runs to 16 residues. The CDR3 sequence: CASSLFGTDVYYGYTF. The CDR3 DNA reads TGTGCCAGCAGCTTATTTGGGACAGATGTCTACTATGGCTACACCTTC.

The J gene is TRBJ2-1, the V gene TRBV29-1; a possible D gene is TRBD2 (5 bases). The CDR3 runs to 16 residues. The germline gives CDR1 SQVTM, CDR2 ANQGSEA. V lost 6 bases and J 4 bases, leaving 22 bases between the germline ends. Here the CDR3 reads CSVPNSPGLRYNEQFF. The CDR3, as DNA: TGCAGCGTGCCAAATTCTCCGGGATTAAGATACAATGAGCAGTTCTTC.

The rearrangement links TRBV5-4 to TRBJ2-2; 8 bases are a match to TRBD1. The CDR3 has 16 amino acids. The trim removed 4 bases at V and 7 bases at J, leaving 12 bases unmatched. CDR1 is SGHNT, CDR2 YYREEE, per germline (reference sequence). CDR3 region: CASSPGGTGTIGELFF. For the CDR3, the DNA is TGTGCCAGCAGCCCAGGGGGGACAGGAACGATCGGGGAGCTGTTTTTT.

This rearrangement joins TRBV5-6 to TRBJ1-2; 11 nucleotides align to TRBD1. V was pared by 4 bases and J by 8 bases, with 10 bases of the junction left unmatched. CDR1 is SGHDT and CDR2 is YYEEEE in the germline V gene. CDR3 length: 15 amino acids. As DNA, the CDR3 is TGTGCCAGCAGCGCGACAGGACAGGGGGCGAGAGGCTACACCTTC. It codes for CASSATGQGARGYTF.

The genes are TRBV11-3 and TRBJ1-2, with TRBD1 matching over 10 bases. This CDR3 spans 15 amino acids. Germline values: CDR1 SGHNT, CDR2 YENEEA. Trimming at V came to 5 bases and at J to 4 bases, leaving 7 bases not matched to a gene. The CDR3 region has the DNA TGTGCCAGCAGCCCTCGACAGGGGGCGAGCTATGGCTACACCTTC. Translated, it gives CASSPRQGASYGYTF.

The V call is TRBV6-5, the J call TRBJ2-1; weak D call: TRBD1 (6 bases). The V gene lost 5 bases and the J gene lost 8 bases, with 16 bases spanning the gap. Germline V gene data show CDR1 as MNHEY and CDR2 as SVGAGI. CDR3 length: 14 residues. The CDR3 region is CASSPTGWKDEQFF. The CDR3 nucleotides read TGTGCCAGCAGTCCTACAGGGTGGAAAGATGAGCAGTTCTTC.

The gene calls are TRBV5-4 and TRBJ2-2; D is unresolved. Deletions cut 4 bases from V and 2 bases from J, with 3 bases between. Germline CDR1 SGHNT, CDR2 YYREEE (reference sequence). The CDR3 loop spans 12 amino acids. This CDR3 reads CASSLNTGELFF. CDR3 nucleotide sequence: TGTGCCAGCAGCCTAAACACCGGGGAGCTGTTTTTT.

The CDR3 nucleotides are TGTGCCAGCAGCCCGGGACAGGCAGAGACCCAGTACTTC. Protein product: CASSPGQAETQYF. This chain connects TRBV2 to TRBJ2-5, with 8 positions matching TRBD1. The CDR3 is 13 amino acids. Germline CDR1 reads SNHLY; CDR2 reads FYNNEI. Unmatched junction bases numbered 4, after V lost 6 bases and J lost 4 bases.

The chain recombines TRBV28 with TRBJ2-3; 9 positions match TRBD1. The ends lost 3 bases at V and 4 bases at J; junction bases unmatched: 11. The CDR3 is made up of 17 amino acids. CDR1 and CDR2 (germline): MDHEN, SYDVKM. The CDR3 loop is CASSFGPGQGESDTQYF. The CDR3 region has the DNA TGTGCCAGCAGTTTTGGGCCGGGACAGGGAGAATCAGATACGCAGTATTTT.